Below are 10 T cell receptor beta chains sequenced from a single sample in a study of cytomegalovirus exposure and HLA in healthy donors. PCR employed 60 Vbeta and 13 Jbeta primers. Data came from immunoSEQ multiplex PCR; TCRdb stores just in-frame clones and leaves some out. This sample yields a few hundred thousand clones, of which about nine tenths are seen a single time; roughly 1.6% belongs to the top ten. What was sequenced was PBMCs. The source is a girl aged 2 to 10 in good health and CMV-seronegative.

In this sample, this clone turned up once. This sequence joins TRBV5-1 and TRBJ2-1; 8 bases are a match to TRBD2. Germline V gene sequence: CDR1 SGHRS, CDR2 YFSETQ. Unmatched junction bases numbered 18, after V lost 3 bases and J lost 7 bases. The CDR3 has 18 amino acids. Here the CDR3 reads CASSSIAGTARGMNEQFF. CDR3 DNA: TGCGCCAGCAGCTCGATAGCGGGGACGGCTCGGGGGATGAATGAGCAGTTCTTC.

This chain connects TRBV27 to TRBJ2-7; the D gene is possibly TRBD1 (6 bases). In germline, CDR1 is MNHEY, CDR2 SMNVEV (reference sequence). The V end was cut by 5 bases, the J end by 6 bases, with 17 bases between. CDR3 length equals 14 residues. The CDR3 sequence: CASSRSPTGSEQYF. Here the CDR3 DNA reads TGTGCCAGCAGTCGGTCCCCGACAGGAAGCGAGCAGTACTTC.

V is TRBV28 and J is TRBJ2-3, with 9 bases aligning to TRBD2. Per the germline V gene, CDR1 is MDHEN and CDR2 is SYDVKM. CDR3 length: 16 residues. J lost 2 bases, V lost 5 bases, and 8 bases had no gene match. In nucleotides, the CDR3 is TGTGCCAGCAGTCCGGGGACTAGCCCCCACACAGATACGCAGTATTTT. Its protein is CASSPGTSPHTDTQYF.

V and J are TRBV5-1 and TRBJ2-7; the D gene is possibly TRBD2 (5 bases). Germline loops: CDR1 SGHRS, CDR2 YFSETQ. Trimming shortened V by 2 bases and J by 3 bases, and 12 bases separated the two germline ends. CDR3 length equals 14 residues. For the CDR3, the DNA is TGCGCCAGCAGCTTTAGAGTCGGGGACTACGAGCAGTACTTC. Protein: CASSFRVGDYEQYF.

The chain carries TRBV6-5 and TRBJ2-7, with 11 bases matching TRBD2. The CDR3 consists of 15 residues. V shed 5 bases and J 4 bases; nucleotides not matched to a gene: 7. Germline V CDR1 and CDR2: MNHEY, SVGAGI. In DNA, the CDR3 is TGTGCCAGCAGTACCCTAGCGGGAGGAAGGTACGAGCAGTACTTC. This codes for CASSTLAGGRYEQYF.

The chain joins TRBV19 to TRBJ2-7, with 9 bases lining up with TRBD2. The CDR3 runs to 14 residues. Per germline, CDR1 LNHDA and CDR2 SQIVND (reference sequence). The CDR3 here is CATKRTSDSYEQYF. CDR3 DNA sequence: TGTGCGACCAAGCGGACTAGCGACTCCTACGAGCAGTACTTC. The complete variable domain, with remaining parts taken from reference TRBV19 and TRBJ2-7, reads DGGITQSPKYLFRKEGQNVTLSCEQNLNHDAMYWYRQDPGQGLRLIYYSQIVNDFQKGDIAEGYSVSREKKESFPLTVTSAQKNPTAFYLCATKRTSDSYEQYFGPGTRLTVT.

V is TRBV13 and J is TRBJ2-6; TRBD1 is a possible D gene (5 bases). This CDR3 is 17 amino acids long. CDR1 and CDR2 (germline): PRHDT, FYEKMQ (reference sequence). V gave up 0 bases and J gave up 2 bases, with 11 bases separating them. CDR3 in amino acids: CASSLGLGRTGANVLTF. The DNA for the CDR3 is TGTGCCAGCAGCTTAGGCCTGGGGCGGACTGGGGCCAACGTCCTGACTTTC.

The sample holds a few counts of this clone. Written as DNA, the CDR3 is TGTGCCAGCAGCTTAACAGGGGGCTCCTACAATGAGCAGTTCTTC. Its protein is CASSLTGGSYNEQFF. The genes are TRBV7-3 and TRBJ2-1; TRBD1 is a possible D gene (6 bases). V lost 0 bases and J lost 0, with 6 bases in between. The V gene's germline CDR1 is SGHTA and CDR2 FQGTGA. The CDR3 totals 15 residues.

This rearrangement joins TRBV7-9 to TRBJ1-1, with TRBD1 matching over 7 bases. The junction had 4 bases not matched to a gene; V was cut back by 5 bases and J by 1 base. The CDR3 consists of 14 residues. The germline V gene has CDR1 SEHNR and CDR2 FQNEAQ (reference sequence). The CDR3 sequence: CASSHTGENTEAFF. The CDR3 nucleotides are TGTGCCAGCAGCCACACAGGGGAGAACACTGAAGCTTTCTTT.

V is TRBV1 and J is TRBJ2-5; TRBD2, the D gene given by the table, was not confirmed from the DNA. TRBV1 is designated a pseudogene. The CDR3 has 15 residues. This CDR3 is CTSSRHSGRQETQYF. The DNA for the CDR3 is TGCACCAGCAGCCGACATAGCGGGAGACAAGAGACCCAGTACTTC.